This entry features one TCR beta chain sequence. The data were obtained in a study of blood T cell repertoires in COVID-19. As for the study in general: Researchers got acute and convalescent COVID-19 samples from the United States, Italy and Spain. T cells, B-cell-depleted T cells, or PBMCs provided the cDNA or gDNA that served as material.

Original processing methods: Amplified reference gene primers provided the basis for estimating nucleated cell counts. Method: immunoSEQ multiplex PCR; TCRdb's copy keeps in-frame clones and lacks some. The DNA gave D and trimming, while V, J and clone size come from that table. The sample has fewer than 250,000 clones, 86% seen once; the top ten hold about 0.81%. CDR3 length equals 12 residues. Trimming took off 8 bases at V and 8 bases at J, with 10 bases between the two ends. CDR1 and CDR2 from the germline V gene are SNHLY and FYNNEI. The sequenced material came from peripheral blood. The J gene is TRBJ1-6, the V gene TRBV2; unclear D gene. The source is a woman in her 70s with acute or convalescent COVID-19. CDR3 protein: CASEGRDSPLHF. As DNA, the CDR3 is TGTGCCAGCGAAGGGAGGGATTCACCCCTCCACTTT. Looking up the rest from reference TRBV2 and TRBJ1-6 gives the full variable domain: EPEVTQTPSHQVTQMGQEVILRCVPISNHLYFYWYRQILGQKVEFLVSFYNNEISEKSEIFDDQFSVERPDGSNFTLKIRSTKLEDSAMYFCASEGRDSPLHFGNGTRLTVT.